The 15 T cell receptor beta chains below all came from one sample that was sequenced in a study of blood T cell repertoires in COVID-19. Repertoires were generated with immunoSEQ multiplex PCR, while TCRdb's copy carries only in-frame clones and drops some. The sample contains around 120,000 clones, around four fifths of which appear only once. The sequencing input was peripheral blood. These receptors were taken from a human donor in a cohort sampled during active COVID-19.

The chain has TRBV5-1 and TRBJ1-1; TRBD1 might be the D (5 bases). In germline, CDR1 is SGHRS, CDR2 YFSETQ. This CDR3 has 17 amino acids. The V and J ends lost 2 bases and 0 bases respectively, with 17 bases between them. CDR3 loop: CASSLDGQGNMNTEAFF. CDR3 DNA: TGCGCCAGCAGCTTAGACGGGCAGGGCAACATGAACACTGAAGCTTTCTTT.

The gene calls are TRBV20-1 and TRBJ2-7, with TRBD2 matching 8 bases. This CDR3 is built from 11 residues. Germline trimming cut 6 bases from V and 3 bases from J; bases unmatched to any gene: 1. Germline V gene sequence: CDR1 DFQATT, CDR2 SNEGSKA (reference sequence). This chain's CDR3 is CSASGGYEQYF. The CDR3 coding sequence is TGCAGTGCAAGCGGGGGCTACGAGCAGTACTTC.

The chain couples TRBV10-3 to TRBJ2-3, with D perhaps TRBD2 (6 bases). CDR1 is ENHRY and CDR2 is SYGVKD in the germline V gene. The CDR3 extends over 15 amino acids. With 4 bases removed from V and 3 bases from J, the gap between germline ends came to 14 bases. CDR3 nucleotide sequence: TGTGCCATCAGTGGGGGTAGCGGAGGAACAGATACGCAGTATTTT. It specifies CAISGGSGGTDTQYF.

This CDR3 is CASSRVSGSENGELFF. CDR3 sequence (DNA): TGTGCCAGCAGCCGAGTTAGCGGGAGTGAGAACGGGGAGCTGTTTTTT. V gene TRBV7-8 combines with J gene TRBJ2-2; 9 bases align to TRBD2. Unmatched junction bases numbered 11, after V lost 5 bases and J lost 7 bases. The germline CDR1 and CDR2 sequences are SGHVS and FQNEAQ. The CDR3 runs to 16 residues.

The V and J genes are TRBV9 and TRBJ2-2, with D possibly being TRBD1 (6 bases). Germline V gene data show CDR1 as SGDLS and CDR2 as YYNGEE. The CDR3 extends over 15 amino acids. Deletions cut 2 bases from V and 5 bases from J, with 13 bases between. CDR3 sequence: CASSVQGSWTGELFF. The CDR3 DNA is TGTGCCAGCAGCGTCCAGGGGAGCTGGACCGGGGAGCTGTTTTTT. Combining the CDR3 with reference TRBV9 and TRBJ2-2 gives the whole variable domain DSGVTQTPKHLITATGQRVTLRCSPRSGDLSVYWYQQSLDQGLQFLIQYYNGEERAKGNILERFSAQQFPDLHSELNLSSLELGDSALYFCASSVQGSWTGELFFGEGSRLTVL.

This rearrangement joins TRBV30 to TRBJ1-1, with TRBD1 matching 8 bases. With V trimmed by 1 base and J by 6 bases, 4 bases remained unmatched. The CDR3 is made up of 13 amino acids. CDR1 GTSNPN and CDR2 SVGIG come from the germline V gene (reference sequence). CDR3 sequence: CAWSGAGGPEAFF. CDR3 nucleotides: TGTGCCTGGAGTGGTGCAGGGGGCCCTGAAGCTTTCTTT.

CDR3 protein: CASSYGQFSETQYF. CDR3 nucleotide sequence: TGTGCCAGCAGTTACGGACAGTTCAGCGAGACCCAGTACTTC. V and J are TRBV6-2 or TRBV6-3 and TRBJ2-5; D possibly corresponds to TRBD1 (6 bases). V was clipped by 2 bases and J by 5 bases, with 12 bases between them. Germline values: CDR1 MNHEY, CDR2 SVGEGT. This CDR3 has 14 amino acids.

The CDR3 reads CASSSVTGDQPQHF. The CDR3 DNA reads as TGTGCCAGCAGCTCGGTGACAGGGGATCAGCCCCAGCATTTT. The V call is TRBV7-9, the J call TRBJ1-5; 8 nucleotides agree with TRBD1. The length of the CDR3 is 14 residues. V was pared by 4 bases and J by 5 bases, with 4 bases of the junction left unmatched. Germline CDR1 and CDR2: SEHNR and FQNEAQ (reference sequence). The variable domain in full, with the rest retrieved from reference TRBV7-9 and TRBJ1-5, is DTGVSQNPRHKITKRGQNVTFRCDPISEHNRLYWYRQTLGQGPEFLTYFQNEAQLEKSRLLSDRFSAERPKGSFSTLEIQRTEQGDSAMYLCASSSVTGDQPQHFGDGTRLSIL.

This clone has more than one count but fewer than ten. The V gene is TRBV5-1, the J gene TRBJ2-7; D is uncertain. Per germline, CDR1 SGHRS and CDR2 YFSETQ. V lost 0 bases and J 2 bases, leaving 6 bases between the germline ends. The CDR3 totals 13 residues. CDR3 in DNA: TGCGCCAGCAGCTTGGCCGAGACCTACGAGCAGTACTTC. Encoded protein: CASSLAETYEQYF.

The CDR3 spells CASSVGDTQYF. Here the CDR3 DNA reads TGTGCCAGCAGCGTCGGAGATACGCAGTATTTT. The chain recombines TRBV3-1 (or the pseudogene TRBV3-2) with TRBJ2-3, with D unclear. This CDR3 contains 11 residues. The V gene lost 5 bases and the J gene lost 5 bases, with 5 bases spanning the gap. CDR1 and CDR2 from the germline V gene are LGHDT and YNNKEL (reference sequence).

The chain joins TRBV6-9 to TRBJ2-7, with a tentative D call TRBD1 (6 bases). CDR1 and CDR2 from the germline V gene are MNHGY and SVAAGI. The CDR3 is 16 amino acids. The V and J ends lost 4 bases and 4 bases respectively, with 20 bases between them. The CDR3, as DNA: TGTGCCAGCAGTTGTCGCCCGGGCAGGGGCCCTTACGAGCAGTACTTC. It specifies CASSCRPGRGPYEQYF.

Points on this clone: The same CDR3 also results from other DNA sequences found in this sample. This CDR3 is CASSLVTGEETQYF. The CDR3 region has the DNA TGCGCCAGCAGCTTGGTGACAGGGGAAGAGACCCAGTACTTC. The V and J genes are TRBV5-1 and TRBJ2-5; 8 bases are a match to TRBD1. Germline trimming cut 0 bases from V and 3 bases from J; bases unmatched to any gene: 1. Germline V CDR1 and CDR2: SGHRS, YFSETQ. This CDR3 contains 14 residues. Full variable domain (missing parts from reference TRBV5-1 and TRBJ2-5): KAGVTQTPRYLIKTRGQQVTLSCSPISGHRSVSWYQQTPGQGLQFLFEYFSETQRNKGNFPGRFSGRQFSNSRSEMNVSTLELGDSALYLCASSLVTGEETQYFGPGTRLLVL.

The V call is TRBV10-3, the J call TRBJ2-7; TRBD1 matches 11 bases. V gave up 5 bases and J gave up 4 bases; unmatched junction bases: 7. CDR3 length: 15 amino acids. Germline-derived CDR1 and CDR2 are ENHRY and SYGVKD. The chain's CDR3 is CAISSPGQGGYEQYF. The CDR3 DNA follows: TGTGCCATCAGTTCTCCGGGACAGGGGGGTTACGAGCAGTACTTC.

V gene TRBV9 combines with J gene TRBJ1-1; 9 positions agree with TRBD1. V lost 0 bases, J lost 3 bases, and 0 bases stayed unmatched. The CDR3 has 14 residues. Per germline, CDR1 SGDLS and CDR2 YYNGEE. The CDR3 here is CASSVGTGDTEAFF. Written as DNA, the CDR3 is TGTGCCAGCAGCGTAGGGACAGGGGACACTGAAGCTTTCTTT.

The chain links TRBV5-1 to TRBJ2-3; a weak D match, TRBD2 (5 bases). Per the germline V gene, CDR1 is SGHRS and CDR2 is YFSETQ. The CDR3 contains 14 residues. The V end was cut by 8 bases, the J end by 7 bases, with 20 bases between. The CDR3 nucleotides are TGCGCCAGTTCACTAGAGACCCGCACGCATACGCAGTATTTT. The encoded protein is CASSLETRTHTQYF.